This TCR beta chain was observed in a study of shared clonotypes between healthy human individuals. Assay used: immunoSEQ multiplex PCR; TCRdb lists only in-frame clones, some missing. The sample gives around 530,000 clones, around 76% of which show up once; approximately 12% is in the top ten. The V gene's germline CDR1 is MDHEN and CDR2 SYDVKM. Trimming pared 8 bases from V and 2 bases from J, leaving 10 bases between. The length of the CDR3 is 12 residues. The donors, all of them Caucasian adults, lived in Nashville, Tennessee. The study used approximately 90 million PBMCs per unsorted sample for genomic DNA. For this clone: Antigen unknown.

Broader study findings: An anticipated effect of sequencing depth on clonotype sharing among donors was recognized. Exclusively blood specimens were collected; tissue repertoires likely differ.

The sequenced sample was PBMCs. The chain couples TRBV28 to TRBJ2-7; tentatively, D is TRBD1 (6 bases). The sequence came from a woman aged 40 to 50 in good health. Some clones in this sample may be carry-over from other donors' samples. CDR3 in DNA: TGTGCCAGCCGGGACACCACCTACGAGCAGTACTTC. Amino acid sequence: CASRDTTYEQYF.